This passage covers 24 T cell receptor beta chains from one sample sequenced in a study of shared clonotypes between healthy human individuals (dated by TCRdb to 2020 to 2022). Libraries came from the immunoSEQ multiplex PCR assay. In its TCRdb copy, this immuneACCESS table keeps in-frame sequences only and misses some clones. Where compared with another copy, unresolved V genes explain less than half of these, and the others have no known cause. A total of about 1.4 million clones appear in this sample, more than 95% of them only once. The ten largest clones take up 1% to 1.5% of the sample. The sample taken for sequencing was naive CD4+ T cells sorted from blood. The cell subset or site tag for this specimen amounts to: CD45RA+ positively selected. Source of these receptors: a man under 40 in good health.

The chain is built from TRBV5-1 and TRBJ2-3; TRBD1 matches 7 bases. The CDR3 is 15 amino acids. The V gene's germline CDR1 is SGHRS and CDR2 YFSETQ. The V and J ends lost 0 bases and 2 bases, in that order; junction bases with no gene match: 3. CDR3 nucleotides: TGCGCCAGCAGCTTGGCACAGGGGCACACAGATACGCAGTATTTT. Its translation is CASSLAQGHTDTQYF. Variable domain in full (rest from reference TRBV5-1 and TRBJ2-3): KAGVTQTPRYLIKTRGQQVTLSCSPISGHRSVSWYQQTPGQGLQFLFEYFSETQRNKGNFPGRFSGRQFSNSRSEMNVSTLELGDSALYLCASSLAQGHTDTQYFGPGTRLTVL.

The gene calls are TRBV29-1 and TRBJ2-2, with 12 positions matching TRBD1. J was trimmed by 6 bases and V by 7 bases; bases with no gene match: 9. This CDR3 spans 15 amino acids. Germline CDR1 is SQVTM and CDR2 is ANQGSEA. The CDR3: CSARGQGAFAGELFF. The CDR3 DNA is TGCAGCGCAAGGGGACAGGGGGCTTTTGCCGGGGAGCTGTTTTTT.

V is TRBV5-5 and J is TRBJ2-7; 7 nucleotides match TRBD1. The V gene's germline CDR1 is SGHKS and CDR2 YYEKEE (reference sequence). J gave up 2 bases and V 3 bases, and 2 bases lay outside the gene matches. The length of the CDR3 is 13 residues. The CDR3 sequence is CASSWGQTYEQYF. CDR3 DNA: TGTGCCAGCAGCTGGGGACAGACCTACGAGCAGTACTTC.

The chain employs TRBV5-1 and TRBJ2-7; D remains unclear. The CDR3 contains 16 residues. Germline V lookup: CDR1 SGHRS, CDR2 YFSETQ. The V and J ends lost 1 base and 3 bases respectively, with 17 bases between them. Written as DNA, the CDR3 is TGCGCCAGCAGCTTGAGGACGGGCATTTTTGACTACGAGCAGTACTTC. It yields the protein CASSLRTGIFDYEQYF.

The chain links TRBV28 to TRBJ2-5; D tentatively reads TRBD1 or TRBD2 (6 bases each). There are 18 residues in the CDR3. Trimming took off 2 bases at V and 1 base at J, with 20 bases between the two ends. CDR1 is MDHEN and CDR2 is SYDVKM in the germline V gene. CDR3 nucleotide sequence: TGTGCCAGCAGTTTAACGAGGGGGATAGCGGCCTCCCAAGAGACCCAGTACTTC. This codes for CASSLTRGIAASQETQYF.

The chain couples TRBV28 to TRBJ2-5, with TRBD2 identical over 10 bases. V lost 9 bases to trimming and J lost 4 bases; unmatched junction nucleotides: 8. The CDR3 consists of 14 residues. The germline V gene has CDR1 MDHEN and CDR2 SYDVKM. The CDR3 spells CASRLAGGVETQYF. CDR3 bases: TGTGCCAGTCGGTTAGCGGGAGGAGTAGAGACCCAGTACTTC. The full variable domain, completed using reference TRBV28 and TRBJ2-5, is DVKVTQSSRYLVKRTGEKVFLECVQDMDHENMFWYRQDPGLGLRLIYFSYDVKMKEKGDIPEGYSVSREKKERFSLILESASTNQTSMYLCASRLAGGVETQYFGPGTRLLVL.

The rearrangement uses TRBV6-1 and TRBJ2-7; D not certain. V gave up 2 bases and J gave up 9 bases, with 17 bases separating them. Germline CDR1 reads MNHNS; CDR2 reads SASEGT. This CDR3 contains 14 residues. Written as DNA, the CDR3 is TGTGCCAGCAGTGAACTCGCCCTACTGTGGGGGCAGTACTTC. Translating gives CASSELALLWGQYF.

This clone turned up a few times. This chain joins TRBV11-2 and TRBJ2-2, with TRBD2 as a possible D gene (6 bases). This CDR3 has 16 amino acids. In germline, CDR1 is SGHAT, CDR2 FQNNGV. Trimming left V 0 bases short and J 4 bases short, with 12 bases between. CDR3 loop: CASSLELAAATGELFF. DNA for the CDR3: TGTGCCAGCAGCTTAGAACTAGCTGCCGCCACCGGGGAGCTGTTTTTT.

This chain links TRBV13 with TRBJ2-1, with D perhaps matching TRBD2 (6 bases). CDR1 is PRHDT, CDR2 FYEKMQ, per germline (reference sequence). The CDR3 covers 15 residues. V was shortened by 3 bases and J by 3 bases, with 12 bases between the two germline ends. The CDR3: CASSFGGRYYNEQFF. For the CDR3, the DNA is TGTGCCAGCAGCTTTGGGGGGAGGTACTACAATGAGCAGTTCTTC.

This chain joins TRBV27 and TRBJ2-7; 9 bases match TRBD1. V lost 6 bases, J lost 3 bases, and 6 bases stayed unmatched. This CDR3 comprises 14 residues. Looked up from germline, CDR1 is MNHEY and CDR2 is SMNVEV (reference sequence). The CDR3 reads CASSSWTGVYEQYF. The CDR3 DNA follows: TGTGCCAGCAGCTCTTGGACAGGGGTCTACGAGCAGTACTTC.

The CDR3 region is CASSLEGSREYNEQFF. DNA for the CDR3: TGTGCCAGCAGCTTAGAGGGTAGCAGAGAATACAATGAGCAGTTCTTC. The rearrangement links TRBV11-3 to TRBJ2-1; D gene ambiguous. Trimming removed 0 bases from V and 4 bases from J, with 13 bases in between. Germline V gene lookup returns CDR1 SGHNT and CDR2 YENEEA. The CDR3 consists of 16 residues.

The chain combines TRBV28 with TRBJ2-1, with D perhaps assigned TRBD1 or TRBD2 (5 bases each). The CDR3 consists of 12 residues. Germline V lookup: CDR1 MDHEN, CDR2 SYDVKM. Trimming left V 8 bases short and J 7 bases short, with 12 bases between. The CDR3 loop reads CASFMWGNEQFF. CDR3 sequence (DNA): TGTGCCAGCTTTATGTGGGGGAATGAGCAGTTCTTC.

The chain is built from TRBV7-9 and TRBJ2-1, with 8 bases that match TRBD2. The CDR3 is 15 amino acids. The germline V gene encodes CDR1 SEHNR and CDR2 FQNEAQ (reference sequence). The V segment lost 7 bases and the J segment 8 bases; nucleotides outside the gene matches: 13. The CDR3 loop reads CASTPRGAGADEQFF. DNA of the CDR3: TGTGCCAGCACCCCCCGGGGAGCGGGAGCCGATGAGCAGTTCTTC.

The V and J genes are TRBV2 and TRBJ2-1, with D possibly TRBD2 on 6 matching bases. V was cut by 7 bases and J by 5 bases, with 24 bases left in between. Germline V gene lookup returns CDR1 SNHLY and CDR2 FYNNEI. CDR3 length: 17 residues. DNA for the CDR3: TGTGCCAGCATCGCGCTAGCGATAGACCGGAAAAACAATGAGCAGTTCTTC. Translating it yields CASIALAIDRKNNEQFF.

The chain couples TRBV6-1 to TRBJ1-2; weak D call: TRBD1 (5 bases). V dropped 4 bases and J dropped 8 bases, with 14 bases sitting between them. There are 13 residues in the CDR3. Looked up from germline, CDR1 is MNHNS and CDR2 is SASEGT. In DNA, the CDR3 is TGTGCCAGCAGTGCAGCCAGGGCCGGCGGCTACACCTTC. Its translation is CASSAARAGGYTF.

The rearrangement uses TRBV11-2 and TRBJ1-1; D is unresolved. The CDR3 has 12 amino acids. Germline values: CDR1 SGHAT, CDR2 FQNNGV. V was trimmed by 2 bases and J by 6 bases, leaving 7 bases between them. The chain's CDR3 is CASSLPGSEAFF. CDR3 nucleotides: TGTGCCAGCAGCTTACCGGGCTCTGAAGCTTTCTTT.

The chain links TRBV2 to TRBJ2-7; D ambiguous. V dropped 1 base and J dropped 3 bases, with 19 bases sitting between them. Per the germline V gene, CDR1 is SNHLY and CDR2 is FYNNEI. The CDR3 loop spans 17 amino acids. DNA of the CDR3: TGTGCCAGCAGTGAAGGGGGATTCCCCACGACGGTCTACGAGCAGTACTTC. Translated: CASSEGGFPTTVYEQYF.

This clone appeared once. This chain uses TRBV7-6 with TRBJ2-2; TRBD2 matches 11 bases. The CDR3 consists of 17 residues. The germline V gene has CDR1 SGHVS and CDR2 FNYEAQ. The junction had 5 bases not matched to a gene; V was cut back by 5 bases and J by 0 bases. CDR3: CASSILAGGSNTGELFF. DNA for the CDR3: TGTGCCAGCAGCATTCTAGCGGGAGGTTCGAACACCGGGGAGCTGTTTTTT.

The rearrangement joins TRBV19 to TRBJ2-2; D unresolved. V lost 8 bases and J lost 4, with 14 bases in between. The CDR3 is made up of 14 amino acids. Germline CDR1 and CDR2: LNHDA and SQIVND (reference sequence). The CDR3 is CASFGRKGTGELFF. CDR3 in DNA: TGTGCCAGTTTTGGGCGAAAAGGCACCGGGGAGCTGTTTTTT.

The rearrangement uses TRBV15 and TRBJ1-1, with a possible D match to TRBD1 (6 bases). V was pared by 3 bases and J by 1 base, with 15 bases between. Germline V gives CDR1 LNHNV, CDR2 YYDKDF (reference sequence). The CDR3 runs 16 residues. The CDR3 nucleotides are TGTGCCACCAGCAGCAGGTCAGGGGATAAGAACACTGAAGCTTTCTTT. Encoded protein: CATSSRSGDKNTEAFF.

This chain uses TRBV19 with TRBJ2-3; D gene unclear. V lost 5 bases to trimming and J lost 6 bases, with 18 bases between them. Germline V gives CDR1 LNHDA, CDR2 SQIVND (reference sequence). The CDR3 length is 15 residues. CDR3 sequence: CASSVRLVPTDTQYF. The DNA for the CDR3 is TGTGCCAGTAGTGTAAGACTCGTTCCAACGGATACGCAGTATTTT.

The count of this clone is one. The rearrangement links TRBV2 to TRBJ2-3; a possible D gene is TRBD1 (6 bases). The CDR3 contains 15 residues. Deletions cut 6 bases from V and 2 bases from J, with 15 bases between. Germline values: CDR1 SNHLY, CDR2 FYNNEI. The CDR3 sequence is CASRTQTGTTDTQYF. The CDR3 nucleotides read TGTGCCAGCAGAACACAGACAGGAACCACAGATACGCAGTATTTT.

This chain connects TRBV7-2 to TRBJ1-2, with D possibly being TRBD1 (5 bases). The CDR3 runs to 17 residues. With 6 bases removed from V and 8 bases from J, the gap between germline ends came to 28 bases. The germline CDR1 and CDR2 sequences are SGHTA and FQGNSA. CDR3 protein: CASRSEEGNSTGRGYTF. The CDR3 DNA reads as TGTGCCAGCAGATCCGAGGAGGGAAATAGTACAGGCCGGGGCTACACCTTC.

The chain combines TRBV7-9 with TRBJ2-7; D tentatively reads TRBD1 or TRBD2 (5 bases each). The CDR3 loop spans 16 amino acids. Germline CDR1 is SEHNR and CDR2 is FQNEAQ (reference sequence). Between the trimmed V and J ends, which lost 5 bases and 5 bases, there was a span of 22 bases. CDR3 nucleotides: TGTGCCAGCAGCCGAATGCCCCCGGGACGGACAAACGAGCAGTACTTC. Amino acid sequence: CASSRMPPGRTNEQYF.